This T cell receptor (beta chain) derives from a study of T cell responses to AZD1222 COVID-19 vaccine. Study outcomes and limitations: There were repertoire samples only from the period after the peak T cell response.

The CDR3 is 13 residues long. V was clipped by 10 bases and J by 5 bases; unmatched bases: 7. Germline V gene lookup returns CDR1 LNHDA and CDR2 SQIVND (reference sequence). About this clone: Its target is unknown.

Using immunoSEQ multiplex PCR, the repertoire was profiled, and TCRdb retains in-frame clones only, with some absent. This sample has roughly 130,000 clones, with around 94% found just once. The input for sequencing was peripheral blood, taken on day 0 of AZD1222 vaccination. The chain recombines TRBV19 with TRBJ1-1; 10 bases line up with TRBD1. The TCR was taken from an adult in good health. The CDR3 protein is CATTDRGSTEAFF. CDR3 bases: TGTGCCACCACGGACAGGGGGTCTACTGAAGCTTTCTTT.